Shown below are 18 T cell receptor beta chains from a single sample sequenced in a study of blood T cells in healthy people across ages. The authors ran a second PCR of roughly 6 to 11 cycles using a sample-barcoded 5' primer and a J-beta primer mix. TCRdb redid the calling of the 5' RACE reads with MiXCR, one entry per CDR3 protein. This table holds over 1,300,000 distinct CDR3 sequences, 55% to 75% found once. The sample consisted of blood. These receptor sequences come from a man aged 18 to 30 in good health.

The CDR3 loop is CASSQEISGSSTDTQYF. CDR3 coding DNA: TGCGCCAGCAGCCAAGAAATATCGGGATCTAGCACAGATACGCAGTATTTT. The chain links TRBV4-3 to TRBJ2-3; possible D gene TRBD2, 5 bases. CDR1 is LGHNA, CDR2 YSLEER, per germline. With 0 bases removed from V and 0 bases from J, the gap between germline ends came to 13 bases. The CDR3 sequence is 17 residues long.

The V gene is TRBV20-1, the J gene TRBJ1-2; D ambiguous. Trimming pared 5 bases from V and 2 bases from J, leaving 9 bases between. The germline V gene encodes CDR1 DFQATT and CDR2 SNEGSKA (reference sequence). This CDR3 region has 12 residues. CDR3 loop: CSAGPGNYGYTF. The CDR3 DNA sequence: TGCAGTGCTGGACCAGGCAACTATGGCTACACCTTC.

The sample holds a few counts of this clonotype. The J gene is TRBJ1-2, the V gene TRBV12-3 or TRBV12-4; D remains unclear. This CDR3 comprises 13 residues. V lost 8 bases and J 4 bases, leaving 14 bases between the germline ends. CDR3 in DNA: TGTGCCAGCGGGCCCGCGGAACTCTATGGCTACACCTTC. Translation gives CASGPAELYGYTF.

The J gene is TRBJ2-3, the V gene TRBV29-1; no reliable D call. Deletions cut 6 bases from V and 2 bases from J, with 9 bases between. The CDR3 loop spans 12 amino acids. Germline V gene lookup returns CDR1 SQVTM and CDR2 ANQGSEA. The DNA of the CDR3 is TGCAGCGTGGACCTATTCACAGATACGCAGTATTTT. Translated: CSVDLFTDTQYF.

The chain has TRBV3-1 and TRBJ2-3; weak D call: TRBD2 (5 bases). V lost 0 bases and J 8 bases, leaving 9 bases between the germline ends. Germline CDR1 is LGHDT and CDR2 is YNNKEL (reference sequence). This CDR3 has 13 residues. The CDR3 DNA reads as TGTGCCAGCAGCCAAGAGGGAGAGGGTACGCAGTATTTT. Translated, it gives CASSQEGEGTQYF.

This clonotype was counted a few times. The genes are TRBV25-1 and TRBJ1-2, with D uncertain. This CDR3 has 14 amino acids. V lost 5 bases, J lost 7 bases, and 17 bases lay in between. Germline loops: CDR1 MGHDK, CDR2 SYGVNS. CDR3 loop: CASSPPGAGGGYTF. As DNA, the CDR3 is TGTGCCAGCAGTCCTCCGGGAGCAGGCGGTGGCTACACCTTC.

The chain links TRBV27 to TRBJ2-7, with 9 bases matching TRBD2. This CDR3 region has 16 residues. The V gene's germline CDR1 is MNHEY and CDR2 SMNVEV (reference sequence). With 8 bases clipped from V and 3 bases from J, the junction kept 14 bases outside the gene matches. CDR3 sequence: CASLCSAGGPCYEQYF. DNA of the CDR3: TGTGCCAGCTTGTGCTCGGCGGGGGGGCCTTGCTACGAGCAGTACTTC.

This clonotype occurred a few times. The rearrangement uses TRBV6-5 and TRBJ2-1; D remains unclear. V lost 7 bases and J 7 bases, leaving 14 bases between the germline ends. There are 13 residues in the CDR3. Germline V gene data show CDR1 as MNHEY and CDR2 as SVGAGI. CDR3 DNA: TGTGCCAGCAACCCAATTGGCTTAAATGAGCAGTTCTTC. Amino acids: CASNPIGLNEQFF.

This clonotype was detected only a few times. This chain links TRBV20-1 with TRBJ1-5; no clear D gene. V shed 0 bases and J shed 5 bases, with 8 bases lying between them. Germline V gene lookup returns CDR1 DFQATT and CDR2 SNEGSKA (reference sequence). This CDR3 region has 13 residues. CDR3 region: CSARDLSDQPQHF. For the CDR3, the DNA is TGCAGTGCTAGAGATCTTTCAGATCAGCCCCAGCATTTT.

The rearrangement links TRBV12-3 or TRBV12-4 to TRBJ2-6; D is uncertain. The germline V and J ends were trimmed by 5 bases and 0 bases, with 8 bases remaining between them. The CDR3 sequence is 15 residues long. The CDR3 reads CASSPVPSGANVLTF. The DNA of the CDR3 is TGTGCCAGCAGTCCCGTGCCCTCTGGGGCCAACGTCCTGACTTTC.

The chain has TRBV10-2 and TRBJ1-1, with 9 bases matching TRBD1. The ends lost 4 bases at V and 10 bases at J; junction bases unmatched: 16. Germline-derived CDR1 and CDR2 are WSHSY and SAAADI. The CDR3 is made up of 16 amino acids. The CDR3 coding sequence is TGCGCCAGCAGTGGGGGGAGATTGGGGACAGGGTTCGTAGCTTTCTTT. Its translation is CASSGGRLGTGFVAFF.

The rearrangement joins TRBV18 to TRBJ2-4; the D gene is possibly TRBD2 (6 bases). The J call could be wrong; TRBJ2-7 is a better fit for the DNA end. The CDR3 loop spans 19 amino acids. The germline V gene has CDR1 KGHSH and CDR2 LQKENI. CDR3 protein: CASSPPDSRENPAPYEQYF. CDR3 nucleotide sequence: TGTGCCAGCTCACCACCGGATAGTCGGGAGAACCCTGCCCCCTACGAGCAGTACTTC.

The J gene is TRBJ2-1, the V gene TRBV5-6, with a tentative D call TRBD2 (5 bases). Judging by the DNA end, TRBJ2-7 fits better; the J call may be wrong. Germline V gene sequence: CDR1 SGHDT, CDR2 YYEEEE. The CDR3 contains 12 residues. In nucleotides, the CDR3 is TGTGCCAGCAGCTTGGCGGACTCCTTACAGTACTTC. It encodes CASSLADSLQYF.

The chain carries TRBV13 and TRBJ2-4, with D hard to call. The J call is doubtful: the DNA matches TRBJ2-7 better. Germline CDR1 PRHDT, CDR2 FYEKMQ (reference sequence). The CDR3 length is 15 residues. CDR3 sequence reads: CASSSRIKGTYEQYF. The DNA for the CDR3 is TGTGCCAGCAGCTCCCGTATAAAAGGGACCTACGAGCAGTACTTC.

V and J are TRBV13 and TRBJ1-6; D may be TRBD1 (5 bases). Trimming took off 4 bases at V and 7 bases at J, with 17 bases between the two ends. CDR3 length: 16 residues. Per the germline V gene, CDR1 is PRHDT and CDR2 is FYEKMQ (reference sequence). The chain's CDR3 is CASSSTGGTANSPLHF. The CDR3 nucleotides read TGTGCCAGCAGCTCCACCGGGGGAACGGCAAATTCACCCCTCCACTTT.

This chain links TRBV6-1 with TRBJ2-5; the D call may be TRBD1 or TRBD2 (5 bases each). The germline V and J ends were trimmed by 7 bases and 1 base, with 22 bases remaining between them. From germline, CDR1 is MNHNS and CDR2 SASEGT. The CDR3 consists of 17 residues. The DNA of the CDR3 is TGTGCCAGCACGCGGCTGGGGACGGGGCACTTCCAAGAGACCCAGTACTTC. Translated, it gives CASTRLGTGHFQETQYF.

This clonotype was picked up many times. CDR3 bases: TGTGCCAGCAGTGAGGGTACAGGGCTTTCACCCCTCCACTTT. It codes for CASSEGTGLSPLHF. This rearrangement joins TRBV6-1 to TRBJ1-6, with a tentative D call TRBD1 (6 bases). The CDR3 sequence is 14 residues long. The V end was cut by 3 bases, the J end by 9 bases, with 12 bases between. From germline, CDR1 is MNHNS and CDR2 SASEGT.

V is TRBV6-6 and J is TRBJ2-5; unclear D gene. The CDR3 extends over 13 amino acids. Germline CDR1 and CDR2: MNHNY and SVGAGI (reference sequence). V lost 8 bases to trimming and J lost 1 base, with 11 bases between them. The DNA for the CDR3 is TGTGCCAGCCGAAGGTCCTCCCAAGAGACCCAGTACTTC. This sequence encodes CASRRSSQETQYF.